This T cell receptor beta chain came from a study of cytomegalovirus exposure and HLA in healthy donors. Study-wide results and limits: As a later analysis showed, a missense DCLRE1C variant was linked to trimming of TCR beta V- and J-genes.

The CDR3 is 18 amino acids. Trimming removed 4 bases at V and 7 bases at J, with 25 bases between. CDR1 is LGHNA, CDR2 YSLEER, per germline. This clone is a singleton in its sample. Antigen specificity is unknown. Both 60 Vbeta primers and 13 Jbeta primers went into the PCR. The table came from immunoSEQ multiplex PCR; TCRdb's copy has only in-frame clones and leaves some out. In the table there are approximately 120,000 clones, 70% to 80% of which are singletons. The TCR comes from a man aged 50-59 years in good health and CMV-seronegative. The chain combines TRBV4-3 with TRBJ2-2, with D tentatively TRBD1 (6 bases). Sequences were obtained from PBMCs. This chain's CDR3 is CASSPRLAGQPQSGELFF. DNA of the CDR3: TGCGCCAGCAGCCCCAGGCTTGCCGGACAGCCCCAAAGCGGGGAGCTGTTTTTT.